This entry lists 17 T cell receptor beta chains sequenced from one sample in a study of blood T cell repertoires in COVID-19. The data were produced by immunoSEQ multiplex PCR, yet TCRdb's version contains in-frame clones alone and is incomplete. The sample lists approximately 50,000 clones; about 88% were seen once. Input material: peripheral blood. The receptors were sampled from a human donor in a cohort sampled during active COVID-19.

The rearrangement joins TRBV19 to TRBJ2-6; D perhaps matches TRBD2 (5 bases). Per germline, CDR1 LNHDA and CDR2 SQIVND (reference sequence). This CDR3 is built from 15 residues. The CDR3 DNA reads as TGTTTGTCGGGATCAGTTAGCTCTGGGGCCAACGTCCTGACTTTC. Protein sequence: CLSGSVSSGANVLTF.

The gene calls are TRBV19 and TRBJ2-3; D is possibly TRBD2 (5 bases). CDR1 LNHDA and CDR2 SQIVND come from the germline V gene (reference sequence). Trimming took 8 bases from V and 4 from J, leaving 16 bases between them. This CDR3 is built from 14 residues. The CDR3 loop is CASESGNSADTQYF. The CDR3 region has the DNA TGTGCCAGTGAATCGGGGAATTCAGCAGATACGCAGTATTTT.

The V gene is TRBV5-1, the J gene TRBJ2-5, with D possibly being TRBD1 (6 bases). There are 18 residues in the CDR3. Germline CDR1 SGHRS, CDR2 YFSETQ. The V end lost 0 bases, the J end lost 5 bases, and 23 bases lay between the germline ends. The CDR3 loop reads CASSLGQPGQRARETQYF. CDR3 in DNA: TGCGCCAGCAGCTTGGGGCAGCCGGGACAAAGGGCGAGGGAGACCCAGTACTTC.

The chain has TRBV30 and TRBJ1-2; TRBD1 matches 8 bases. The trim removed 2 bases at V and 0 bases at J, leaving 5 bases unmatched. Per germline, CDR1 GTSNPN and CDR2 SVGIG (reference sequence). The CDR3 consists of 15 residues. CDR3 bases: TGTGCCTGGAGTTTGAGGACAGGGCCTAACTATGGCTACACCTTC. Translation: CAWSLRTGPNYGYTF. The entire variable domain, with the rest obtained from reference TRBV30 and TRBJ1-2, is as follows: SQTIHQWPATLVQPVGSPLSLECTVEGTSNPNLYWYRQAAGRGLQLLFYSVGIGQISSEVPQNLSASRPQDRQFILSSKKLLLSDSGFYLCAWSLRTGPNYGYTFGSGTRLTVV.

This chain joins TRBV6-5 and TRBJ1-5; D possibly corresponds to TRBD1 (5 bases). The CDR3 covers 14 residues. The germline V gene has CDR1 MNHEY and CDR2 SVGAGI. Trimming took off 5 bases at V and 1 base at J, with 9 bases between the two ends. The CDR3 loop is CASSLGGSNQPQHF. Written as DNA, the CDR3 is TGTGCCAGCAGTCTCGGGGGGAGCAATCAGCCCCAGCATTTT.

The chain is built from TRBV2 and TRBJ2-7, with D possibly TRBD2 on 6 matching bases. Deletions cut 5 bases from V and 8 bases from J, with 19 bases between. There are 14 residues in the CDR3. The germline V gene has CDR1 SNHLY and CDR2 FYNNEI. CDR3 region: CASSPHSGTGQQYF. CDR3 nucleotides: TGTGCCAGCAGTCCCCATAGCGGAACCGGGCAGCAGTACTTC.

The rearrangement joins TRBV7-8 to TRBJ2-7; D perhaps matches TRBD2 (5 bases). In germline, CDR1 is SGHVS, CDR2 FQNEAQ. The CDR3 is 15 amino acids. The V end was cut by 5 bases, the J end by 0 bases, with 14 bases between. The DNA for the CDR3 is TGTGCCAGCAGCCCACGAGGGCGAAGCTCCTACGAGCAGTACTTC. Its translation is CASSPRGRSSYEQYF.

The CDR3 bases are TGTGCCAGCAGCCAAGGTCTGTCAAGGACTAGCGGGACAAATGAGCAGTTCTTC. Translating it yields CASSQGLSRTSGTNEQFF. The gene calls are TRBV3-1 (or the pseudogene TRBV3-2) and TRBJ2-1, with 12 bases aligning to TRBD2. V was clipped by 1 base and J by 7 bases; unmatched bases: 11. Germline assignment: CDR1 LGHDT and CDR2 YNNKEL (reference sequence). The CDR3 is 18 amino acids.

J is TRBJ2-3 and V is TRBV20-1, with TRBD2 matching over 11 bases. This CDR3 contains 19 residues. V dropped 3 bases and J dropped 1; count of bases not matched to a gene: 15. Germline assignment: CDR1 DFQATT and CDR2 SNEGSKA (reference sequence). The CDR3 DNA reads as TGCAGTGCTAGTATTAGGAGACTAGCGGGAAGGGGAGGCACAGATACGCAGTATTTT. The encoded protein is CSASIRRLAGRGGTDTQYF.

This clone was seen only a few times. J is TRBJ2-7 and V is TRBV19, with TRBD2 identical over 8 bases. Germline trimming cut 8 bases from V and 2 bases from J; bases unmatched to any gene: 14. The CDR3 extends over 16 amino acids. The germline V gene encodes CDR1 LNHDA and CDR2 SQIVND (reference sequence). CDR3 sequence reads: CASRSGSDLLPYEQYF. The DNA of the CDR3 is TGTGCCAGTCGGAGCGGGAGCGACCTTCTTCCCTACGAGCAGTACTTC.

The rearrangement joins TRBV13 to TRBJ2-3; TRBD1 matches 8 bases. This CDR3 region has 19 residues. CDR1 PRHDT and CDR2 FYEKMQ come from the germline V gene (reference sequence). The J segment lost 3 bases and the V segment lost 2 bases, leaving 16 bases of the junction unmatched. The CDR3 DNA reads as TGTGCCAGCAGCTTATACCCTTTCAAGGACGGACAGGGAACAGATACGCAGTATTTT. Amino acid sequence: CASSLYPFKDGQGTDTQYF.

The J gene is TRBJ2-3, the V gene TRBV15; 11 bases map to TRBD2. Trimming at V came to 5 bases and at J to 4 bases, leaving 8 bases not matched to a gene. Germline V gene lookup returns CDR1 LNHNV and CDR2 YYDKDF (reference sequence). This CDR3 comprises 16 residues. CDR3 DNA sequence: TGTGCCACCAGCGGTGGGCTAGCGGGAGGTTCAGATACGCAGTATTTT. Its translation is CATSGGLAGGSDTQYF.

V and J are TRBV10-3 and TRBJ1-4; D is uncertain. CDR3 length equals 13 residues. The V gene lost 3 bases and the J gene lost 7 bases, with 9 bases spanning the gap. CDR1 is ENHRY, CDR2 SYGVKD, per germline. The CDR3 bases are TGTGCCATCAGTGACACAACGGGTGAAAAACTGTTTTTT. This gives the protein CAISDTTGEKLFF.

This clone was seen a single time. The CDR3 DNA reads TGTGCCAGCTTGGGCAGGGGAGCCGGGGCCAACGTCCTGACTTTC. Its translation is CASLGRGAGANVLTF. The V gene is TRBV25-1, the J gene TRBJ2-6, with D maybe TRBD1 (6 bases). Germline V gene lookup returns CDR1 MGHDK and CDR2 SYGVNS. This CDR3 is 15 amino acids long. The ends were cut back, 8 bases at V and 4 bases at J, with 15 bases in the middle.

The rearrangement uses TRBV6-5 and TRBJ1-6; TRBD1 matches at 9 bases. Germline assignment: CDR1 MNHEY and CDR2 SVGAGI. The CDR3 spans 15 residues. With V trimmed by 5 bases and J by 5 bases, 4 bases remained unmatched. The CDR3, as DNA: TGTGCCAGCAGTCTCCGGGACAGGGATAATTCACCCCTCCACTTT. It is translated as CASSLRDRDNSPLHF.

The rearrangement joins TRBV4-1 to TRBJ2-2; tentatively, D is TRBD1 (5 bases). Trimming took off 0 bases at V and 6 bases at J, with 5 bases between the two ends. The CDR3 totals 13 residues. Germline V gene lookup returns CDR1 MGHRA and CDR2 YSYEKL. This CDR3 reads CASSQEGPGELFF. The CDR3 bases are TGCGCCAGCAGCCAAGAGGGGCCCGGGGAGCTGTTTTTT.

The chain has TRBV19 and TRBJ1-1, with D tentatively TRBD1 (6 bases). CDR3 length: 13 residues. Germline CDR1 and CDR2: LNHDA and SQIVND (reference sequence). Trimming removed 8 bases from V and 3 bases from J, with 13 bases in between. CDR3 sequence: CASSQGRDTEAFF. CDR3 nucleotides: TGTGCCAGTTCCCAGGGGAGAGACACTGAAGCTTTCTTT.